The 10 T cell receptor beta chains given below trace back to one sample, sequenced in a study of blood T cell repertoires in COVID-19. The table came from immunoSEQ multiplex PCR; TCRdb's copy has only in-frame clones and leaves some out. This sample has about 330,000 clones, with 83% found just once. The sequencing sample was made of peripheral blood. These TCRs come from a woman aged 45-59 years with acute or convalescent COVID-19.

The chain employs TRBV6-5 and TRBJ2-7; TRBD1 agrees at 8 bases. The CDR3 sequence is 14 residues long. Trimming removed 4 bases from V and 3 bases from J; junction bases left unmatched: 5. Germline V gene data show CDR1 as MNHEY and CDR2 as SVGAGI. The CDR3 loop is CASSSGQGIYEQYF. CDR3 coding DNA: TGTGCCAGCAGTTCCGGACAGGGTATCTACGAGCAGTACTTC.

This chain uses TRBV10-3 with TRBJ1-1; 7 bases match TRBD1. Trimming cost V 2 bases and J 4 bases; bases outside gene matches: 7. Germline V gene data show CDR1 as ENHRY and CDR2 as SYGVKD. CDR3 length: 15 amino acids. The CDR3 spells CAISEKGGLGTEAFF. In DNA, the CDR3 is TGTGCCATCAGTGAGAAAGGGGGCCTGGGCACTGAAGCTTTCTTT.

CDR3 in amino acids: CASSFWRQGSKSSYEQYV. CDR3 nucleotide sequence: TGTGCCAGCAGCTTTTGGCGACAGGGGTCCAAATCAAGCTACGAGCAGTACGTC. The chain joins TRBV7-7 to TRBJ2-7; 8 bases align to TRBD1. CDR3 length: 18 amino acids. V was clipped by 3 bases and J by 3 bases; unmatched bases: 16. Germline CDR1 is SSHAT and CDR2 is FNYEAQ (reference sequence).

The V and J genes are TRBV27 and TRBJ1-2; TRBD1 might be the D (5 bases). The CDR3 is 16 residues long. CDR1 and CDR2 (germline): MNHEY, SMNVEV (reference sequence). Trimming left V 2 bases short and J 8 bases short, with 21 bases between. Here the CDR3 reads CASSLRSDGRGDGYTF. CDR3 in DNA: TGTGCCAGCAGTTTAAGAAGTGATGGTAGGGGTGACGGCTACACCTTC.

CDR3: CASSDLRDTITDTQYF. Here the CDR3 DNA reads TGCGCCAGCAGCGACCTCCGGGACACTATCACAGATACGCAGTATTTT. The V gene is TRBV5-1, the J gene TRBJ2-3, with D possibly matching TRBD1 (6 bases). Germline CDR1 reads SGHRS; CDR2 reads YFSETQ. Trimming left V 4 bases short and J 2 bases short, with 17 bases between. The CDR3 loop spans 16 amino acids.

This clone was found a few times. The J gene is TRBJ2-7, the V gene TRBV3-1 (or the pseudogene TRBV3-2), with D perhaps matching TRBD1 (6 bases). Looked up from germline, CDR1 is LGHDT and CDR2 is YNNKEL (reference sequence). There are 14 residues in the CDR3. The V gene lost 3 bases and the J gene lost 4 bases, with 13 bases spanning the gap. CDR3 nucleotide sequence: TGTGCCAGCAGCCACCTCGCACAGGGTTACGAGCAGTACTTC. As protein: CASSHLAQGYEQYF.

The rearrangement joins TRBV18 to TRBJ2-6; 7 bases line up with TRBD1. Germline V CDR1 and CDR2: KGHSH, LQKENI. The CDR3 runs 17 residues. V was pared by 3 bases and J by 0 bases, with 5 bases of the junction left unmatched. CDR3 protein: CASSPDRTRSGANVLTF. The CDR3 DNA reads as TGTGCCAGCTCACCGGACAGGACCCGCTCTGGGGCCAACGTCCTGACTTTC.

The chain uses TRBV2 and TRBJ1-5; a weak D match, TRBD1 (6 bases). V gave up 9 bases and J gave up 6 bases, with 15 bases separating them. The CDR3 sequence is 13 residues long. Germline V gene sequence: CDR1 SNHLY, CDR2 FYNNEI. The CDR3 here is CASEGGGGQPQHF. CDR3 bases: TGTGCCAGTGAAGGCGGGGGCGGTCAGCCCCAGCATTTT. The complete variable domain, with remaining parts taken from reference TRBV2 and TRBJ1-5, reads EPEVTQTPSHQVTQMGQEVILRCVPISNHLYFYWYRQILGQKVEFLVSFYNNEISEKSEIFDDQFSVERPDGSNFTLKIRSTKLEDSAMYFCASEGGGGQPQHFGDGTRLSIL.

This clone was seen a handful of times. The J gene is TRBJ2-3, the V gene TRBV4-1; the D gene is possibly TRBD2 (6 bases). This CDR3 comprises 16 residues. From germline, CDR1 is MGHRA and CDR2 YSYEKL. Deletions cut 0 bases from V and 2 bases from J, with 12 bases between. Here the CDR3 DNA reads TGCGCCAGCAGCCAAGATACGGGGGACTCCACAGATACGCAGTATTTT. Translating gives CASSQDTGDSTDTQYF.

There are a few counts of this clone. This chain connects TRBV11-2 to TRBJ1-1; TRBD1 is a possible D gene (5 bases). The CDR3 runs to 15 residues. V shed 0 bases and J shed 5 bases, with 13 bases lying between them. CDR1 is SGHAT and CDR2 is FQNNGV in the germline V gene. The CDR3 here is CASSLDLQARTEAFF. CDR3 in DNA: TGTGCCAGCAGCTTAGATCTACAGGCGAGGACTGAAGCTTTCTTT.